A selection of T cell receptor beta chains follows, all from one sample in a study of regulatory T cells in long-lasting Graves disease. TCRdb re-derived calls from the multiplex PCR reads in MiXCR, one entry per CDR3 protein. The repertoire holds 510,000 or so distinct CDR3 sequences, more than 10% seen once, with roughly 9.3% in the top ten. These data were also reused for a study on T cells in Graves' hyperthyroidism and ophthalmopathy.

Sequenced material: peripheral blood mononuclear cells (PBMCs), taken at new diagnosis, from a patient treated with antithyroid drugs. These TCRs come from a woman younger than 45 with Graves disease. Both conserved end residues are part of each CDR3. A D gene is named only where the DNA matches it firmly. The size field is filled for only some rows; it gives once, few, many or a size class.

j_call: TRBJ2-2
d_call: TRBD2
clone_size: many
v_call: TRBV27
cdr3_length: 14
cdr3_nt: TGTGCCAGCAGTCCAGGACTAGCGGCCGGGGAGCTGTTTTTT
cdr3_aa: CASSPGLAAGELFF

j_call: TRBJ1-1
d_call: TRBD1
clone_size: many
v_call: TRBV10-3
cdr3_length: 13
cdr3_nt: TGTGCCACCTGTCAGGGGGCGGAAGATGAAGCTTTCTTT
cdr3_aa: CATCQGAEDEAFF

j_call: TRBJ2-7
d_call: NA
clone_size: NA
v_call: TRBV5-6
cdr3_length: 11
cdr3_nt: TGTGCCAGCAGCTACGACTACGAGCAGTACTTC
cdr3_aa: CASSYDYEQYF

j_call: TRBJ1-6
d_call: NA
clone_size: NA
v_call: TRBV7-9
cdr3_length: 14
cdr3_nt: TGTGCCTCCCGGGGACGGGAGTCGAATTCACCCCTCCACTTT
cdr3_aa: CASRGRESNSPLHF

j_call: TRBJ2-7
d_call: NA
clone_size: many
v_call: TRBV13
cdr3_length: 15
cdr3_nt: TGTGCCAGCAGCTTAGCGCCGGGGGACGCCTACGAGCAGTACTTC
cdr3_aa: CASSLAPGDAYEQYF

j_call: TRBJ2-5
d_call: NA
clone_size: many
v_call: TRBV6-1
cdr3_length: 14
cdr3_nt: TGTGCCAGCGGTCAACCAACAGGGAGGGAGACCCAGTACTTC
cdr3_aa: CASGQPTGRETQYF

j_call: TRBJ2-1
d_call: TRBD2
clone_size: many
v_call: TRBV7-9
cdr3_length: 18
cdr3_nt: TGTGCCAGCAGCCCCCTGGGTAGGGGAGGGCCGGTATTGAATGAGCAGTTCTTC
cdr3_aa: CASSPLGRGGPVLNEQFF

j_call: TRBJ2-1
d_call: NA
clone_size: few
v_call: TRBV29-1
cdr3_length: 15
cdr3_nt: TGCAGCGTTCCCCGCGGGCCATCATGGGACAATGAGCAGTTCTTC
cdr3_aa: CSVPRGPSWDNEQFF

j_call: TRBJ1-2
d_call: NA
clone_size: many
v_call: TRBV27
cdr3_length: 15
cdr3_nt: TGTGCCAGCAGTTTATATGGGGGAGGAAACTATGGCTACACCTTC
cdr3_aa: CASSLYGGGNYGYTF

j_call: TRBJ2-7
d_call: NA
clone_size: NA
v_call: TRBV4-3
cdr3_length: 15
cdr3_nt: TGCGCCAGCAGCCAAGTCTTCGCGGTTGCCTACGAGCAGTACTTC
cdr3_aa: CASSQVFAVAYEQYF

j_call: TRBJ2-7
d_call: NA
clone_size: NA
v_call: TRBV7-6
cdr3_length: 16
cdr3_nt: TGTGCCAGCAGCCGACAACAAAGGGGGGCCAACTACGAGCAGTACTTC
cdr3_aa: CASSRQQRGANYEQYF

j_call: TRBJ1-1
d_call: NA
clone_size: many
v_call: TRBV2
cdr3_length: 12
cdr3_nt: TGTGCCAGCAGCCCCACTTACACTGAAGCTTTCTTT
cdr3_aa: CASSPTYTEAFF

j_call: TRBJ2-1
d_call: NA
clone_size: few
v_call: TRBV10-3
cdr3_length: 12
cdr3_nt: TGTGCCATCAGAGAAAACTACAATGAGCAGTTCTTC
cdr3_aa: CAIRENYNEQFF

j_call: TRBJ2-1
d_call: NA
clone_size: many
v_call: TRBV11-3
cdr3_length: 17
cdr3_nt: TGTGCCAGCAGCTTCGGGGGTGGGGTCCCCTCCTACAATGAGCAGTTCTTC
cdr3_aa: CASSFGGGVPSYNEQFF

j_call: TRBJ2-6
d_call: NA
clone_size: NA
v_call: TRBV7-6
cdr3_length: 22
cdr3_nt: TGTGCCAGCAGCTTAAGCGAGTGGGGGGCCTTAGACAAGAGCTCTGGGGCCAACGTCCTGACTTTC
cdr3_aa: CASSLSEWGALDKSSGANVLTF

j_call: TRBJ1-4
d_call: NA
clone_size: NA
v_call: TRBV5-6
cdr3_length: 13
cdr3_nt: TGTGCCAGCAGTCTAACAGCGCATGAAAAACTGTTTTTT
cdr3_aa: CASSLTAHEKLFF

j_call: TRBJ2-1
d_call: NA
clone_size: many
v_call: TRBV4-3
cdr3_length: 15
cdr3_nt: TGCGCCAGCAGCCAAGACCTAGAAAGGGGCAATGAGCAGTTCTTC
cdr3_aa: CASSQDLERGNEQFF

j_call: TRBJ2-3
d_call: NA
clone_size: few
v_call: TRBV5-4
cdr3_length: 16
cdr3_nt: TGTGCCAGCCTAAGAGAGGGAGCCCCCATCACAGATACGCAGTATTTT
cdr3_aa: CASLREGAPITDTQYF

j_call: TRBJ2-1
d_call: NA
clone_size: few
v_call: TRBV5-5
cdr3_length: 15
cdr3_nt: TGTGCCAGCAGCATGGGCCAGGGATCCTACAATGAGCAGTTCTTC
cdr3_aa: CASSMGQGSYNEQFF

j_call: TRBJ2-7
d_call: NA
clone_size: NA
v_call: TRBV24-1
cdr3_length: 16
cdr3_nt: TGTGCCACCAGTGATCCCCGTTTCGGAGAAACATCCGAGCAGTACTTC
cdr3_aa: CATSDPRFGETSEQYF

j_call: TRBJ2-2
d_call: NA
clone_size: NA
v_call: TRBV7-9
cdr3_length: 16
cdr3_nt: TGTGCCAGCAGCTTAAGAGGGCAGGGTAGCACCGGGGAGCTGTTTTTT
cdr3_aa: CASSLRGQGSTGELFF

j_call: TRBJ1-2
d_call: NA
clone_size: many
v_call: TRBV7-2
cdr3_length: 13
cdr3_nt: TGTGCCAGCAGCCGAGCCGGTATCTATGGCTACACCTTC
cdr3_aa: CASSRAGIYGYTF

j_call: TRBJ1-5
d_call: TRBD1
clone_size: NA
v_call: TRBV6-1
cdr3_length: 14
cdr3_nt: TGTGCCAGCACCCCAGGGGGGAGCAATCAGCCCCAGCATTTT
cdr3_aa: CASTPGGSNQPQHF

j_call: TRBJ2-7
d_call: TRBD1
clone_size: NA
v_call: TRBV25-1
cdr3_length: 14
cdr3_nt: TGTGCCAGTACACCGGGACAGGGGCGGGACGAGCAGTACTTC
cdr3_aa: CASTPGQGRDEQYF

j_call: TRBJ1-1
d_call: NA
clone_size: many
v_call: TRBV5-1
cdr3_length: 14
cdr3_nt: TGCGCCAGCAGCTCAATGGGGCTGAACACTGAAGCTTTCTTT
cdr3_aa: CASSSMGLNTEAFF

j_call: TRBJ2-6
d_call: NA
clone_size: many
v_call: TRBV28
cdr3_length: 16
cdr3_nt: TGTGCCAGCAGTCCGGTGGCAAGCTCTGGGGCCAACGTCCTGACTTTC
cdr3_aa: CASSPVASSGANVLTF

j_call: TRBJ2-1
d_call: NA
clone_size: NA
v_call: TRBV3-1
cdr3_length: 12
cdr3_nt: TGCGCCGGCAGCCCACCGGGGAATGAGCAGTTCTTC
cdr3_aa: CAGSPPGNEQFF

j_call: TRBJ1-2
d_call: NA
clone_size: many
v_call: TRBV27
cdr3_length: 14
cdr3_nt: TGTGCCAGCCGGAGGCAGGGCTCCAACTATGGCTACACCTTC
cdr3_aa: CASRRQGSNYGYTF

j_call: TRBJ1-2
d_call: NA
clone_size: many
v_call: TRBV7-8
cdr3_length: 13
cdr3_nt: TGTGCCAGCAGCTTAGTTGGAACGTATGGCTACACCTTC
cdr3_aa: CASSLVGTYGYTF

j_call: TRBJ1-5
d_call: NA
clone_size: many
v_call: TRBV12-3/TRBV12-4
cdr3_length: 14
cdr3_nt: TGTGCCAGCAGTTTAAGGGCGGCAAATCAGCCCCAGCATTTT
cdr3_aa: CASSLRAANQPQHF

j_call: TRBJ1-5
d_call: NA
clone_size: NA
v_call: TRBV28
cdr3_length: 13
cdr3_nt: TGTGCTACTGAACCGGGGGGCGGACAGCCCCAGCATTTT
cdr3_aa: CATEPGGGQPQHF

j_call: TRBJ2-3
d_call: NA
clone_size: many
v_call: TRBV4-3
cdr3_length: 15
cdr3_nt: TGCGCCAGCAGCCATCGAAAGAGTGTTGCAGATACGCAGTATTTT
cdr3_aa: CASSHRKSVADTQYF

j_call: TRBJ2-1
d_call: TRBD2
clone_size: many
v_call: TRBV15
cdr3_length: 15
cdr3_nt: TGTGCCACCAGCAGAGATATAGCGGGAGTTTCCGAGCAGTTCTTC
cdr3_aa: CATSRDIAGVSEQFF

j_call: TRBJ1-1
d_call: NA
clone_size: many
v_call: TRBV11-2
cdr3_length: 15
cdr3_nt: TGTGCCAGCAGCTTAGTGGCGGGTTCGGGCACTGAAGCTTTCTTT
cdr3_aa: CASSLVAGSGTEAFF

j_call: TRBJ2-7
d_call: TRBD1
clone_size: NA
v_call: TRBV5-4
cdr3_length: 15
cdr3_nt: TGTGCCAGCAGCTCAAAGACAGGGAAATCCTACGAGCAGCACTTC
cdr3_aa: CASSSKTGKSYEQHF

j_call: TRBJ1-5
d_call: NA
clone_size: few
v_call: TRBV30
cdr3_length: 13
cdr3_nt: TGTGCCTGGGGGGCCGACAGTCATCAGCCCCAGCATTTT
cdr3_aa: CAWGADSHQPQHF

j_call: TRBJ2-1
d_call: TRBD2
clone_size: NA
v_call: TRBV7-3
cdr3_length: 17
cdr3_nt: TGTGCCAGCAGCCCACCGCCGGGACTAGCGGGAGGGGGTGAGCAGTTCTTC
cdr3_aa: CASSPPPGLAGGGEQFF

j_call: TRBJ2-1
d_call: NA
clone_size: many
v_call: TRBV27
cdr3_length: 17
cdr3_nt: TGTGCCAGCAGTCTCCTCTGGGGAGGGGGGACCTACAATGAGCAGTTCTTC
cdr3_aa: CASSLLWGGGTYNEQFF

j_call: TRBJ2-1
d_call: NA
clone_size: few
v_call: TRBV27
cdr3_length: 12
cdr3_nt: TGTGCCAGCAGCCAACTACACAATGAGCAGTTCTTC
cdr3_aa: CASSQLHNEQFF

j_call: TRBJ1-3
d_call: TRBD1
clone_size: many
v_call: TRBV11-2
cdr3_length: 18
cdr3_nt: TGTGCCAGCAGCAGAGATGGACAGGGACTTAGTAATGGAAACACCATATATTTT
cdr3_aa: CASSRDGQGLSNGNTIYF

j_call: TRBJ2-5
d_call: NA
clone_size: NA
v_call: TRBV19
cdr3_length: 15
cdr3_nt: TGTGCCAGTAAATTAGGAGGGTCTCTCGAAGAGACCCAGTACTTC
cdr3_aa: CASKLGGSLEETQYF

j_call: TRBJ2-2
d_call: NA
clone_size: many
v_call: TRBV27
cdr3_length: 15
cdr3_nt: TGTGCCAGCAGTTTATGGCCCGGGTACACCGGGGAGCTGTTTTTT
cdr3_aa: CASSLWPGYTGELFF

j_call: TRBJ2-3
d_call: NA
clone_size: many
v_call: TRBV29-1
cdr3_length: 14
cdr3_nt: TGCAGCGTTGAGGGTGGGCAGTCTGGGGATACGCAGTATTTT
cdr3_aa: CSVEGGQSGDTQYF

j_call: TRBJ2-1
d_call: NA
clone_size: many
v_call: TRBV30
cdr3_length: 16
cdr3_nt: TGTGCCTGGAGTGGACACAGGGTAGTCTCCTACAATGAGCAGTTCTTC
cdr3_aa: CAWSGHRVVSYNEQFF

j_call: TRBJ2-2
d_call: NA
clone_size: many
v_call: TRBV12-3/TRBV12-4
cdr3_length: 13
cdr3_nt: TGTGCCAGCAGTTACTCCGGGGCCGGGGAGCTGTTTTTT
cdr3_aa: CASSYSGAGELFF

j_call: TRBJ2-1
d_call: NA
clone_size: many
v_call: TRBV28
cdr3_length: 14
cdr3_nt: TGTGCCAGCAGTTTATTGGGCAGGTCTAATGAGCAGTTCTTC
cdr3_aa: CASSLLGRSNEQFF

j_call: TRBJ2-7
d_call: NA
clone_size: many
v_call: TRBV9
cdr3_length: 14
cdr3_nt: TGTGCCAGCAGCGTAGGGGCGGAAAGGCGCGAGCAGTACTTC
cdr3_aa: CASSVGAERREQYF

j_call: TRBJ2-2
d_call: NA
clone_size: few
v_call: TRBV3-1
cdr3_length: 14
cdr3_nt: TGTGCCAGCAGTCCCAGGGATAAAGGCGGGGAGCTGTTTTTT
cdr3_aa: CASSPRDKGGELFF

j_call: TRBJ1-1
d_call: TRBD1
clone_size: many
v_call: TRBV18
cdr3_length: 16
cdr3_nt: TGTGCCAGCTCACCACGGGACAGAGAGGGGGGAACTGAAGCTTTCTTT
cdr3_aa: CASSPRDREGGTEAFF

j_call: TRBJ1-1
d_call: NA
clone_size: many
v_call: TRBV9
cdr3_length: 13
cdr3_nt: TGTGCCAGCAGCGGAGGGGGGAAGACTGAAGCTTTCTTT
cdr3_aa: CASSGGGKTEAFF

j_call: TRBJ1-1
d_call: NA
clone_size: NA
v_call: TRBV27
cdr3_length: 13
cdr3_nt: TGTGCCAGCAGTCCCCATGCATTATTCGGTGGTTTCTTT
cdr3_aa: CASSPHALFGGFF

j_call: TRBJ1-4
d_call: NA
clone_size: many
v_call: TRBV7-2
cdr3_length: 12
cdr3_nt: TGTGCCAGCAGCTTTAATGCGGAAAAACTGTTTTTT
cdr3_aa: CASSFNAEKLFF

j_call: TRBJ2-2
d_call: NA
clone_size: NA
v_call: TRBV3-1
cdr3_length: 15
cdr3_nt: TGTGCCAGCAGTTTCCTAGTGGGGAACACCGGGGAGCTGTTTTTT
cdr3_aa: CASSFLVGNTGELFF

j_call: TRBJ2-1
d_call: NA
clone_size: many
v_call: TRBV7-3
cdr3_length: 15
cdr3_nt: TGTGCCAGCAGCTCTAGACCCAATTCCTACAATGAGCAGTTCTTC
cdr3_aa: CASSSRPNSYNEQFF

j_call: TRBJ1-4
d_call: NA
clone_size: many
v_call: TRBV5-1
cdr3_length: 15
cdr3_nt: TGCGCCAGCAGCGAGCAGGGACTGACTAATGAAAAACTGTTTTTT
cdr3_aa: CASSEQGLTNEKLFF